The 7 T cell receptor beta chains presented below share a single source sample, sequenced in a study of CXCR3-negative and CXCR3-positive naive CD8 T cells (dated by TCRdb to the late 2010s). Instrument on record: NextSeq 550. The Human TCR Profiling Kit (MiLaboratory) was used to make UMI-labeled 5' RACE TRB cDNA libraries. TCRdb reprocessed the reads into one record per CDR3 protein sequence, lacking DNA. The sample's clone listing holds around 81,000 distinct CDR3 sequences. The ten top clones hold 1.5% to 2% of the sample. Sequencing was performed on naive CXCR3- CD8+ T cells from blood. What the cell subset or site label conveys for this sample: CD45RO-CCR7+CD27+CD95- naive CD8+ T cells lacking CXCR3 (TNR3-). The receptor set was obtained from a human donor in good health. Some clones in this sample may be carry-over from other donors' samples.

V usage is TRBV29-1 and J usage is TRBJ2-7; TCRdb's D call of TRBD2 is untestable without DNA. CDR3 length equals 11 residues. Germline loops: CDR1 SQVTM, CDR2 ANQGSEA. CDR3 region: CSVRDIYEQYF.

The chain recombines TRBV7-9 with TRBJ1-2; the D call from TCRdb, TRBD1, cannot be confirmed without DNA. Per the germline V gene, CDR1 is SEHNR and CDR2 is FQNEAQ (reference sequence). This CDR3 has 16 residues. The CDR3 spells CASSLNRGGEGYGYTF.

J is TRBJ1-1 and V is TRBV12-3 or TRBV12-4. The CDR3 totals 16 residues. The CDR3 sequence: CASRSDFHTEAGLAFF.

The rearrangement joins TRBV5-1 to TRBJ2-7; TCRdb indicates TRBD1, and absent DNA this call remains unverified. There are 14 residues in the CDR3. CDR1 and CDR2 (germline): SGHRS, YFSETQ. This chain's CDR3 is CASSFQGISYEQYF.

The V and J genes are TRBV28 and TRBJ2-1; TCRdb reports TRBD2, a call that lacks DNA to check it against. Germline V gene lookup returns CDR1 MDHEN and CDR2 SYDVKM. CDR3 length equals 16 residues. The CDR3 reads CASSFLVAGGPNEQFF.

The chain has TRBV29-1 and TRBJ2-7; without DNA, the TCRdb call of TRBD1 cannot be checked. CDR3 size: 13 residues. Germline V gene sequence: CDR1 SQVTM, CDR2 ANQGSEA. The CDR3 reads CSVGPGPDYEQYF.

The J gene is TRBJ2-7, the V gene TRBV13. This CDR3 is 14 amino acids long. Germline V gene sequence: CDR1 PRHDT, CDR2 FYEKMQ (reference sequence). CDR3 region: CASSLRTRSYEQYF.